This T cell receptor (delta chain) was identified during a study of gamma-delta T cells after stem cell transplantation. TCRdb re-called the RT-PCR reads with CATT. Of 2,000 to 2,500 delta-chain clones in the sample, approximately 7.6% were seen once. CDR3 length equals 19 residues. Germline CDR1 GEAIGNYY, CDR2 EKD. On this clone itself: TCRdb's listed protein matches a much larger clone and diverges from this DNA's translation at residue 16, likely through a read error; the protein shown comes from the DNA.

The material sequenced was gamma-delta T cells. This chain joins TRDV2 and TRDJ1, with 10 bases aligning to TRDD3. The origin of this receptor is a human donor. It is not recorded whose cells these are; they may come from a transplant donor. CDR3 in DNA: TGTGCCTGTGACACTCTGGTGGGGGATACCAGGTCTTACACCGATAACCTCATCTTT. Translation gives CACDTLVGDTRSYTDNLIF.